This T cell receptor beta chain comes out of a study of T cells in Graves' hyperthyroidism and ophthalmopathy. Findings and limits, study-wide: Using 13 V-J features, a model discriminated ophthalmopathy from stable hyperthyroidism. In blood, most of the thyroid clonotypes expanded above 0.001 were also present.

CDR3 size: 16 residues. From germline, CDR1 is MDHEN and CDR2 SYDVKM. V shed 3 bases and J 7 bases; nucleotides not matched to a gene: 6. Amplified TCR beta CDR3 regions derived from RNA transcripts. TCR CDR3 regions were first amplified by RT-PCR with HTBI primers. TCRdb processed the multiplex PCR reads anew with MiXCR; each CDR3 protein has one entry. The data show about 300,000 distinct CDR3 sequences, with roughly 19% seen just once and approximately 37% held by the top ten. Uncontrolled infections, other autoimmune diseases, pregnancy or lactation led to exclusion of patients. This clonotype occurred many times. Its antigen remains unidentified.

The chain recombines TRBV28 with TRBJ2-1; 13 nucleotides align to TRBD2. The source is a man over 45 with Graves' ophthalmopathy. Sequenced material: blood. This chain's CDR3 is CASSFLLAGGRNEQFF. The CDR3 DNA sequence: TGTGCCAGCAGTTTCTTACTAGCGGGAGGGCGGAATGAGCAGTTCTTC. The full variable domain, in which reference TRBV28 and TRBJ2-1 provide the parts outside the CDR3, is DVKVTQSSRYLVKRTGEKVFLECVQDMDHENMFWYRQDPGLGLRLIYFSYDVKMKEKGDIPEGYSVSREKKERFSLILESASTNQTSMYLCASSFLLAGGRNEQFFGPGTRLTVL.